This T cell receptor beta chain appears in the sequencing data of a study of blood T cell repertoires in COVID-19. About the study: T cells, B-cell-depleted T cells, or PBMCs provided the cDNA or gDNA that served as material.

Original analysis: For nucleated cells, counts were estimated from reference gene primer amplification. Libraries were prepared by immunoSEQ multiplex PCR; TCRdb keeps only in-frame clonotypes and omits some of them. V and J calls and clone size are as listed in that table; D and trimming were resolved from the DNA. Among nearly 300,000 clones listed, roughly 89% were seen once. Participants had their cohort set by participant-reported clinical history. The sequence was collected from a woman aged 50 to 65 who had been exposed to COVID-19. Sequences were obtained from PBMCs or T cells enriched from blood (not recorded which).

CDR3 bases: TGTGCCAGCAGTTTAGATGGGAGTGGTAATTCACCCCTCCACTTT. Its translation is CASSLDGSGNSPLHF. This rearrangement joins TRBV28 to TRBJ1-6; D gene uncertain. From germline, CDR1 is MDHEN and CDR2 SYDVKM. The CDR3 loop spans 15 amino acids. V lost 2 bases to trimming and J lost 6 bases, with 11 bases between them.